This T cell receptor beta chain was captured by sequencing in a study of T-cell reconstitution after alpha-beta-depleted transplantation in children. Study-level points and caveats: Where alpha-beta T cells came from about two months after transplant was reportedly several hundred expanded graft clones. Once a year had passed after transplant, T-cell counts and diversity came mostly from newly produced T cells. Elevated TCRbeta diversity at day 60 was traced, in some patients, to surviving recipient T cells and thymic progenitors.

Concerning this clonotype itself: What it recognizes is unknown.

Using unique molecular identifiers, the investigators prepared the TCRbeta library. In TCRdb, the PCR reads were re-called with MiXCR into one record per CDR3 protein. The sample includes some 460,000 distinct CDR3 sequences, roughly 17% of them seen just once. The CDR3 contains 13 residues. V gave up 6 bases and J gave up 6 bases, with 15 bases separating them. The germline CDR1 and CDR2 sequences are KGHSH and LQKENI. The specimen comprised PBMCs, mostly from graft donor cells, sampled 360 days after TCRalphabeta/CD19-depleted stem cell transplant. The gene calls are TRBV18 and TRBJ2-7; D might be TRBD2 (5 bases). This receptor was identified in a boy under two years old who had a stem cell transplant for Wiskott-Aldrich syndrome, so the T cells may come from the graft donor. In DNA form, the CDR3 reads TGTGCCAGCTCCCACGGACTCCCCCCCGAGCAGTACTTC. Its protein product is CASSHGLPPEQYF. Together with reference TRBV18 and TRBJ2-7, the CDR3 gives the full variable domain: NAGVMQNPRHLVRRRGQEARLRCSPMKGHSHVYWYRQLPEEGLKFMVYLQKENIIDESGMPKERFSAEFPKEGPSILRIQQVVRGDSAAYFCASSHGLPPEQYFGPGTRLTVT.